The 17 T cell receptor beta chains listed next were all sequenced from one sample in a study of cytomegalovirus exposure and HLA in healthy donors. Sequencing was performed with immunoSEQ multiplex PCR; in TCRdb, only in-frame clones are kept and a portion is missing. The sample lists some 180,000 clones, approximately 86% occurring once. Sequences were obtained from PBMCs. These receptors were collected from a man aged 30 to 39 in good health and CMV-seropositive.

This sequence joins TRBV5-1 and TRBJ2-1, with TRBD2 identical over 8 bases. The germline V gene encodes CDR1 SGHRS and CDR2 YFSETQ. The CDR3 contains 16 residues. Trimming at V came to 4 bases and at J to 2 bases, leaving 8 bases not matched to a gene. This chain's CDR3 is CASSRGGAQTYNEQFF. CDR3 coding DNA: TGCGCCAGCAGCCGGGGGGGAGCTCAGACCTACAATGAGCAGTTCTTC.

This clone appeared a single time. CDR3 region: CASSSRQGGNTEAFF. CDR3 bases: TGTGCCAGCAGTTCGCGACAGGGAGGTAACACTGAAGCTTTCTTT. This rearrangement joins TRBV28 to TRBJ1-1, with 7 bases identical to TRBD1. The CDR3 has 15 amino acids. Germline assignment: CDR1 MDHEN and CDR2 SYDVKM. With V trimmed by 4 bases and J by 2 bases, 7 bases remained unmatched. The full variable domain, its missing parts supplied by reference TRBV28 and TRBJ1-1, is DVKVTQSSRYLVKRTGEKVFLECVQDMDHENMFWYRQDPGLGLRLIYFSYDVKMKEKGDIPEGYSVSREKKERFSLILESASTNQTSMYLCASSSRQGGNTEAFFGQGTRLTVV.

V usage is TRBV7-3 and J usage is TRBJ2-3; a weak D match, TRBD2 (5 bases). CDR1 and CDR2 (germline): SGHTA, FQGTGA. This CDR3 is built from 13 residues. The V end was cut by 4 bases, the J end by 6 bases, with 11 bases between. This CDR3 reads CASSSGAGDTQYF. The CDR3 bases are TGTGCCAGCAGCTCAGGTGCGGGCGATACGCAGTATTTT.

The gene calls are TRBV5-6 and TRBJ1-1; D gene ambiguous. The CDR3 has 14 residues. Germline CDR1 is SGHDT and CDR2 is YYEEEE. Trimming cost V 4 bases and J 2 bases, with 12 bases left between them. CDR3 DNA: TGTGCCAGCAGCCCCCAGTATTTCAACACTGAAGCTTTCTTT. It codes for CASSPQYFNTEAFF.

A single count supports this clone. The chain employs TRBV19 and TRBJ1-2; TRBD1 might be the D (5 bases). The CDR3 contains 14 residues. Per the germline V gene, CDR1 is LNHDA and CDR2 is SQIVND (reference sequence). The V end lost 0 bases, the J end lost 6 bases, and 11 bases lay between the germline ends. Here the CDR3 reads CASSIDGAEDGYTF. In DNA form, the CDR3 reads TGTGCCAGTAGTATAGATGGGGCGGAGGATGGCTACACCTTC.

The genes are TRBV6-6 and TRBJ2-7; D not certain. This CDR3 is 14 amino acids long. V shed 5 bases and J shed 5 bases, with 16 bases lying between them. Per the germline V gene, CDR1 is MNHNY and CDR2 is SVGAGI (reference sequence). CDR3 in amino acids: CASSPTLDRHEQYF. The CDR3 nucleotides read TGTGCCAGCAGTCCGACTCTGGACCGTCACGAGCAGTACTTC.

This chain joins TRBV7-9 and TRBJ2-5, with D hard to call. Looked up from germline, CDR1 is SEHNR and CDR2 is FQNEAQ (reference sequence). Trimming shortened V by 3 bases and J by 3 bases, and 11 bases separated the two germline ends. This CDR3 spans 14 amino acids. The CDR3 nucleotides are TGTGCCAGCAGCTTTCTCACAGAAAAAGAGACCCAGTACTTC. Its translation: CASSFLTEKETQYF.

The chain uses TRBV29-1 and TRBJ1-5, with no clear D. The CDR3 is made up of 13 amino acids. The V gene's germline CDR1 is SQVTM and CDR2 ANQGSEA. The V end lost 1 base, the J end lost 6 bases, and 10 bases lay between the germline ends. The CDR3 region is CSVEVAGGQPQHF. The CDR3 DNA is TGCAGCGTTGAAGTTGCAGGTGGTCAGCCCCAGCATTTT.

The chain uses TRBV5-6 and TRBJ2-5, with 7 bases aligning to TRBD1. The V gene end was trimmed by 3 bases and the J gene end by 2 bases; junction bases not matched to a gene: 7. The CDR3 totals 15 residues. Germline V gene data show CDR1 as SGHDT and CDR2 as YYEEEE. The CDR3 here is CASSSRQGRQETQYF. DNA of the CDR3: TGTGCCAGCAGCTCCCGACAGGGACGGCAAGAGACCCAGTACTTC.

The chain couples TRBV4-3 to TRBJ2-1, with TRBD1 matching 7 bases. Trimming cost V 0 bases and J 4 bases; bases outside gene matches: 9. This CDR3 spans 17 amino acids. Germline V CDR1 and CDR2: LGHNA, YSLEER. CDR3 amino acids: CASSQEVPRGIYNEQFF. CDR3 coding DNA: TGCGCCAGCAGCCAAGAAGTCCCCAGGGGGATTTACAATGAGCAGTTCTTC.

This chain connects TRBV7-2 to TRBJ2-7; 7 bases align to TRBD2. Germline CDR1 and CDR2: SGHTA and FQGNSA. This CDR3 has 15 residues. Germline trimming cut 5 bases from V and 4 bases from J; bases unmatched to any gene: 11. The CDR3 spells CASSPGGGSGYEQYF. CDR3 nucleotides: TGTGCCAGCAGCCCGGGGGGAGGGTCCGGGTACGAGCAGTACTTC.

This sequence joins TRBV7-6 and TRBJ2-7; D unresolved. The germline V gene encodes CDR1 SGHVS and CDR2 FNYEAQ. The CDR3 totals 12 residues. V lost 4 bases and J lost 7, with 11 bases in between. CDR3 region: CASSSMVEEQYF. In DNA, the CDR3 is TGTGCCAGCAGCTCGATGGTGGAAGAGCAGTACTTC.

This sequence joins TRBV7-3 and TRBJ2-1; D possibly corresponds to TRBD2 (5 bases). Trimming took off 0 bases at V and 10 bases at J, with 10 bases between the two ends. CDR1 is SGHTA, CDR2 FQGTGA, per germline. The CDR3 is 13 residues long. In DNA, the CDR3 is TGTGCCAGCAGCTTAACGTTGACGGGGGAGCAGTTCTTC. Its translation is CASSLTLTGEQFF.

This chain links TRBV6-1 with TRBJ2-5; D possibly corresponds to TRBD2 (5 bases). The germline V and J ends were trimmed by 2 bases and 0 bases, with 10 bases remaining between them. From germline, CDR1 is MNHNS and CDR2 SASEGT. The CDR3 is 15 amino acids. The CDR3 sequence: CASSELGADQETQYF. The CDR3 DNA reads as TGTGCCAGCAGTGAATTGGGAGCTGACCAAGAGACCCAGTACTTC.

The chain uses TRBV6-5 and TRBJ1-5; 7 nucleotides line up with TRBD1. V lost 6 bases to trimming and J lost 9 bases; unmatched junction nucleotides: 5. Germline V CDR1 and CDR2: MNHEY, SVGAGI. The CDR3 has 12 residues. The chain's CDR3 is CASRTRGGPQHF. DNA of the CDR3: TGTGCCAGCAGGACCAGGGGGGGGCCCCAGCATTTT.

The rearrangement uses TRBV7-6 and TRBJ1-4; 10 bases are shared with TRBD1. Germline assignment: CDR1 SGHVS and CDR2 FNYEAQ. V trimming: 5 bases; J trimming: 7 bases; junction bases outside the gene matches: 10. There are 16 residues in the CDR3. CDR3 DNA: TGTGCCAGCAGCCCCCAGGGACAGGGGTTTTCTGAAAAACTGTTTTTT. Its translation is CASSPQGQGFSEKLFF.

This sequence joins TRBV11-1 and TRBJ2-1; TRBD2 agrees at 10 bases. Trimming cost V 5 bases and J 6 bases; bases outside gene matches: 7. In germline, CDR1 is SGHAT, CDR2 FQDESV (reference sequence). The CDR3 is made up of 15 amino acids. The CDR3 reads CASSRRGTSANEQFF. The CDR3 nucleotides read TGTGCCAGCAGCCGCCGGGGGACTAGCGCCAATGAGCAGTTCTTC.